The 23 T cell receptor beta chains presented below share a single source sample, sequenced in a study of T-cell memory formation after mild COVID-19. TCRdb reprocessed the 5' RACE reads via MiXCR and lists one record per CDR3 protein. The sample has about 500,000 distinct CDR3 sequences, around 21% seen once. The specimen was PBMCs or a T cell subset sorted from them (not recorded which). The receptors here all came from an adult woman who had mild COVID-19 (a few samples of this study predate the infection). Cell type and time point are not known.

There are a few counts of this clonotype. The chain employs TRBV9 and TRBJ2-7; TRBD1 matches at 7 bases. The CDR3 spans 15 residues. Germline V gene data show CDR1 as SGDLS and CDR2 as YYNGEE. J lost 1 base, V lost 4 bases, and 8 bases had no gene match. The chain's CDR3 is CASSPSGTDSYEQYF. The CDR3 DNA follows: TGTGCCAGCAGCCCCTCCGGGACAGATTCCTACGAGCAGTACTTC.

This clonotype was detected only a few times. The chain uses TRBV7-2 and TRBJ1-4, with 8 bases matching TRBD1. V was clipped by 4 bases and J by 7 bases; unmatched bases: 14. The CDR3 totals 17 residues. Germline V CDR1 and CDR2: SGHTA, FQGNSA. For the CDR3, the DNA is TGTGCCAGCAGCTCCCCCGCCGGACAGGGTCGGGGTGAAAAACTGTTTTTT. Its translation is CASSSPAGQGRGEKLFF.

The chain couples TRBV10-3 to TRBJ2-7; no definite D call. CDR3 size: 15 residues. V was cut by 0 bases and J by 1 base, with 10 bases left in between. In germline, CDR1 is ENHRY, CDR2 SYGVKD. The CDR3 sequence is CAISESGTASYEQYF. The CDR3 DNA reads TGTGCCATCAGTGAGTCCGGAACAGCTTCCTACGAGCAGTACTTC.

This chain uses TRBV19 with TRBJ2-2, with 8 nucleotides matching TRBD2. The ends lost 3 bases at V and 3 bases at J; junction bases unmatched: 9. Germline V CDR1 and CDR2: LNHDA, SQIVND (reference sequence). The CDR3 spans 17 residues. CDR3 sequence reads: CASSIWPIGGDTGELFF. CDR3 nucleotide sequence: TGTGCCAGTAGTATTTGGCCCATCGGGGGGGACACCGGGGAGCTGTTTTTT.

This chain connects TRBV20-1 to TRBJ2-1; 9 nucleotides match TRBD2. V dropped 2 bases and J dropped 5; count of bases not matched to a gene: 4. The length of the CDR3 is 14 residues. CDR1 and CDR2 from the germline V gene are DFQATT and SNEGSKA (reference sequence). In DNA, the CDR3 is TGCAGTGCTAGACCGGGACTAGCCAACAATGAGCAGTTCTTC. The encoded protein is CSARPGLANNEQFF.

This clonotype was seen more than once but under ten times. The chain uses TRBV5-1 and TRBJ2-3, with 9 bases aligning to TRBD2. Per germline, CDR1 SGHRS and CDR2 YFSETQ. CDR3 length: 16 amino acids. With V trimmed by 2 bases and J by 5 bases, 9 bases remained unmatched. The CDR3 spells CASSFDVAGDVDTQYF. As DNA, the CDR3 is TGCGCCAGCAGCTTCGACGTAGCGGGAGACGTAGATACGCAGTATTTT.

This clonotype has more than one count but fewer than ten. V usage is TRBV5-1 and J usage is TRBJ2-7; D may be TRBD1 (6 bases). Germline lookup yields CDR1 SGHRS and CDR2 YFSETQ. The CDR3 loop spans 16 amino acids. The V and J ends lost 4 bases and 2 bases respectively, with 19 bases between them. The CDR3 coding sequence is TGCGCCAGCAGCGGGGAACAGGGCCAATCTGCCTACGAGCAGTACTTC. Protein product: CASSGEQGQSAYEQYF.

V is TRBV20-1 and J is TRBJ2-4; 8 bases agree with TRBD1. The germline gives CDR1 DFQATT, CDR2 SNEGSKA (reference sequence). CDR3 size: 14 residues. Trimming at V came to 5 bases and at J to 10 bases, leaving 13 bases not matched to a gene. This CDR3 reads CSAGQGGGLRIQYF. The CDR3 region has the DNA TGCAGTGCTGGACAGGGTGGGGGGCTTCGTATTCAGTACTTC.

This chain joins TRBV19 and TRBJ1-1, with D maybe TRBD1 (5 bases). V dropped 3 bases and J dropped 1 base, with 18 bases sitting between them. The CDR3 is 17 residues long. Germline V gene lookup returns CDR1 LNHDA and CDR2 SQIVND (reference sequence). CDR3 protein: CASSMGPSTAWNTEAFF. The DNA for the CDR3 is TGTGCCAGTAGTATGGGACCTTCCACAGCTTGGAACACTGAAGCTTTCTTT.

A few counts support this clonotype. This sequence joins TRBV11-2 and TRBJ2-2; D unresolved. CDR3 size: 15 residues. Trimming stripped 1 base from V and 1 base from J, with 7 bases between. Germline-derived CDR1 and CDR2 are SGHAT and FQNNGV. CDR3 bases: TGTGCCAGCAGCTTAGTCGTTGGGAACACCGGGGAGCTGTTTTTT. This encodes CASSLVVGNTGELFF.

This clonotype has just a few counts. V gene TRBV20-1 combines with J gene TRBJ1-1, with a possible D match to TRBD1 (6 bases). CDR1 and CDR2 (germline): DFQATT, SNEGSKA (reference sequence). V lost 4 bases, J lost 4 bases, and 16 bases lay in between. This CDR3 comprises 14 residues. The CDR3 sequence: CSATRTVLGTEAFF. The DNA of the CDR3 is TGCAGTGCTACCAGGACAGTCCTGGGCACTGAAGCTTTCTTT.

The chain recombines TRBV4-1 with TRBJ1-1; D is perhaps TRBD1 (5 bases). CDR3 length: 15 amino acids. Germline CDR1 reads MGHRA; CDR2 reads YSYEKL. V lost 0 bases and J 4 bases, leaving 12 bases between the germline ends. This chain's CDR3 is CASSQDERGLTEAFF. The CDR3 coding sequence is TGCGCCAGCAGCCAAGATGAGAGGGGACTCACTGAAGCTTTCTTT.

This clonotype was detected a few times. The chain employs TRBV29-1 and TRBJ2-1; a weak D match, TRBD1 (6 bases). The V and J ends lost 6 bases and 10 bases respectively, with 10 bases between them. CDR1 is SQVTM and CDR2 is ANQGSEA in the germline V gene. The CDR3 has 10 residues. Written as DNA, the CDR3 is TGCAGCGTAGCAGACAGGGAGCAGTTCTTC. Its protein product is CSVADREQFF.

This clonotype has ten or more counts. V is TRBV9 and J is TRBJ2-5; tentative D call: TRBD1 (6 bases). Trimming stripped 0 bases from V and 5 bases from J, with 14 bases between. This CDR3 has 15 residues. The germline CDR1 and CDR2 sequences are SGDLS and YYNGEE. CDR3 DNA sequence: TGTGCCAGCAGCGTAGAAGGCAGGGGATGGGAGACCCAGTACTTC. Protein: CASSVEGRGWETQYF.

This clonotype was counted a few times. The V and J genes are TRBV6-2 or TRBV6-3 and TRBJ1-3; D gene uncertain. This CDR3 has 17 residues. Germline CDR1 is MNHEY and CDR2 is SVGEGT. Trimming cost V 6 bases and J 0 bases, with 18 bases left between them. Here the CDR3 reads CASSLLGRTSSGNTIYF. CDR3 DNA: TGTGCCAGCAGCCTACTCGGACGTACAAGCTCTGGAAACACCATATATTTT.

CDR3 bases: TGTGCCAGCAGCGCGGGACTAGCTCGGGCGGATACGCAGTATTTT. Encoded protein: CASSAGLARADTQYF. The chain has TRBV9 and TRBJ2-3, with 9 bases identical to TRBD2. V was clipped by 3 bases and J by 6 bases; unmatched bases: 8. Germline V gives CDR1 SGDLS, CDR2 YYNGEE. The CDR3 length is 15 residues.

CDR3 residues: CATSKDFRDTQYF. The CDR3 bases are TGTGCCACCAGCAAAGACTTCAGGGATACGCAGTATTTT. The chain joins TRBV15 to TRBJ2-3; no firm D call. This CDR3 is built from 13 residues. Trimming left V 4 bases short and J 6 bases short, with 11 bases between. Looked up from germline, CDR1 is LNHNV and CDR2 is YYDKDF (reference sequence).

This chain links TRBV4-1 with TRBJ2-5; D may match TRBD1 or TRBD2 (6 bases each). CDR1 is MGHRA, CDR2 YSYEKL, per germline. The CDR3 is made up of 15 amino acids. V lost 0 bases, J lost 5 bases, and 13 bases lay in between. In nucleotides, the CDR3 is TGCGCCAGCAGCCAAGAATTGGGGGGCCCGGAGACCCAGTACTTC. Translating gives CASSQELGGPETQYF.

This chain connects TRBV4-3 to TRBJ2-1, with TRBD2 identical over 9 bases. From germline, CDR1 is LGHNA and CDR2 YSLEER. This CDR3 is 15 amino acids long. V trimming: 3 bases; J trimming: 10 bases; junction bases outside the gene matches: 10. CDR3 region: CASSQSFRSGREQFF. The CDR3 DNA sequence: TGCGCCAGCAGCCAGTCGTTTAGGAGCGGGAGGGAGCAGTTCTTC.

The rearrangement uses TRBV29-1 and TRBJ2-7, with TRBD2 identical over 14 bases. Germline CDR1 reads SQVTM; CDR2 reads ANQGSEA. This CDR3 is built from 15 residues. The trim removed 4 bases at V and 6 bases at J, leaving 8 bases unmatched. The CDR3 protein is CSVARTSGRHGEQYF. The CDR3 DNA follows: TGCAGCGTTGCCAGGACTAGCGGGAGGCATGGCGAGCAGTACTTC.

The CDR3 protein is CASSLVPGQGEETQYF. The CDR3 DNA reads TGCGCCAGCAGCTTGGTCCCCGGACAGGGGGAAGAGACCCAGTACTTC. V gene TRBV5-1 combines with J gene TRBJ2-5, with TRBD1 matching 10 bases. The CDR3 has 16 amino acids. V gave up 0 bases and J gave up 3 bases; unmatched junction bases: 5. CDR1 is SGHRS, CDR2 YFSETQ, per germline.

Here the CDR3 reads CASSPYPDRYEQYF. The CDR3 region has the DNA TGTGCCAGCTCACCATACCCGGACAGATACGAGCAGTACTTC. The V and J genes are TRBV18 and TRBJ2-7, with a possible D match to TRBD1 (6 bases). The CDR3 is 14 amino acids. Germline V gene sequence: CDR1 KGHSH, CDR2 LQKENI. Trimming removed 2 bases from V and 4 bases from J, with 12 bases in between.

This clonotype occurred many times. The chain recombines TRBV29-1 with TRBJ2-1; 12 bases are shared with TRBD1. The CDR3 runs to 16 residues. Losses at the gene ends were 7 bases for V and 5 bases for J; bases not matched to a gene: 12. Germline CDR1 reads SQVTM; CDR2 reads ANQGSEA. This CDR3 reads CSAGPPGQGAHNEQFF. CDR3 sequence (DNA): TGCAGCGCCGGACCCCCGGGACAGGGGGCCCACAATGAGCAGTTCTTC.